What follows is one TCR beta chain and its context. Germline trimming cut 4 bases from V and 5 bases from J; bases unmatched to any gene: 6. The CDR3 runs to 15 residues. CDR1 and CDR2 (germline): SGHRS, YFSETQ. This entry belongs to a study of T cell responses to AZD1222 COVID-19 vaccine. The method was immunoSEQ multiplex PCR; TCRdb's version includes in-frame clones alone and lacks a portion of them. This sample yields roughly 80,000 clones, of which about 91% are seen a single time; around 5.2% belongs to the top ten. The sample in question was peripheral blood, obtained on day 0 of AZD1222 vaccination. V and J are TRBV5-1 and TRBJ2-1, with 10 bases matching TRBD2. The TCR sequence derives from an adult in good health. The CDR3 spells CASSGGLAVNNEQFF. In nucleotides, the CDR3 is TGCGCCAGCAGCGGTGGACTAGCGGTAAACAATGAGCAGTTCTTC.